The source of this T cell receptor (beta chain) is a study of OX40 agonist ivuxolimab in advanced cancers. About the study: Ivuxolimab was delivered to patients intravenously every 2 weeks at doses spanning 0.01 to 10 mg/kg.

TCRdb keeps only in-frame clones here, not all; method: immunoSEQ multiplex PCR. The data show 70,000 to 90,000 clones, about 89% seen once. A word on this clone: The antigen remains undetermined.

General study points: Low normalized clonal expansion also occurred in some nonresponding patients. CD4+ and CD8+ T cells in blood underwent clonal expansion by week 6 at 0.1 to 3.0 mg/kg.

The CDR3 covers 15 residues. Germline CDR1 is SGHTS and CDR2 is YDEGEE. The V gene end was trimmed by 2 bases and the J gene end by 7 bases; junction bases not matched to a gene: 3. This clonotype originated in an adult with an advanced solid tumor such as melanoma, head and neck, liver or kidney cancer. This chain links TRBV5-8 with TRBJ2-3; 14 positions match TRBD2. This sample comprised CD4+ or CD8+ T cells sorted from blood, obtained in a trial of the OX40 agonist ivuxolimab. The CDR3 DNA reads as TGTGCCAGCAGCTTTGGGACTAGCGGGAGACATACGCAGTATTTT. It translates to CASSFGTSGRHTQYF.